This T cell receptor (beta chain) was obtained from a study of cytomegalovirus exposure and HLA in healthy donors. 13 Jbeta primers and 60 Vbeta primers were used for the PCR. The repertoire was sequenced with immunoSEQ multiplex PCR; TCRdb's copy has only in-frame clones and lacks some. The data hold 70,000 to 80,000 clones, with about four fifths observed a single time. V gave up 1 base and J gave up 4 bases; unmatched junction bases: 7. The CDR3 has 16 amino acids. Germline V CDR1 and CDR2: MGHRA, YSYEKL. The TCR sequence derives from a man aged 18 to 29 in good health and CMV-seronegative. The source material was PBMCs. The rearrangement uses TRBV4-1 and TRBJ2-3; 8 bases agree with TRBD2. CDR3 DNA: TGCGCCAGCAGCCAAGGGGGAGCGGGGGTCGCAGATACGCAGTATTTT. Protein sequence: CASSQGGAGVADTQYF.